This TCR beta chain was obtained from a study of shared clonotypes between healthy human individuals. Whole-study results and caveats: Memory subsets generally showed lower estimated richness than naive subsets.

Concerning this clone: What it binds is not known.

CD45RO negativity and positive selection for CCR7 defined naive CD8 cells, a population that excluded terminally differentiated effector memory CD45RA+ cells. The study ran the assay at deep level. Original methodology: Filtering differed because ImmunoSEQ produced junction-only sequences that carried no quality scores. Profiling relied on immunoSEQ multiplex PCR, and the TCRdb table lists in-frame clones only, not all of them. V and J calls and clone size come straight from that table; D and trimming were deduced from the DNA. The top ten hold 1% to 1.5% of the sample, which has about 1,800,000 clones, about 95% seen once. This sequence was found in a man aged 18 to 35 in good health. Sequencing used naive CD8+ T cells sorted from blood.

The CDR3 DNA is TGCGCCAGCAGTGATCTTAAGGAGGGTTCCGGGGAGCTGTTTTTT. It codes for CASSDLKEGSGELFF. The chain has TRBV10-2 and TRBJ2-2; TRBD2 might be the D (6 bases). There are 15 residues in the CDR3. The V and J ends lost 3 bases and 6 bases respectively, with 14 bases between them. CDR1 is WSHSY, CDR2 SAAADI, per germline.